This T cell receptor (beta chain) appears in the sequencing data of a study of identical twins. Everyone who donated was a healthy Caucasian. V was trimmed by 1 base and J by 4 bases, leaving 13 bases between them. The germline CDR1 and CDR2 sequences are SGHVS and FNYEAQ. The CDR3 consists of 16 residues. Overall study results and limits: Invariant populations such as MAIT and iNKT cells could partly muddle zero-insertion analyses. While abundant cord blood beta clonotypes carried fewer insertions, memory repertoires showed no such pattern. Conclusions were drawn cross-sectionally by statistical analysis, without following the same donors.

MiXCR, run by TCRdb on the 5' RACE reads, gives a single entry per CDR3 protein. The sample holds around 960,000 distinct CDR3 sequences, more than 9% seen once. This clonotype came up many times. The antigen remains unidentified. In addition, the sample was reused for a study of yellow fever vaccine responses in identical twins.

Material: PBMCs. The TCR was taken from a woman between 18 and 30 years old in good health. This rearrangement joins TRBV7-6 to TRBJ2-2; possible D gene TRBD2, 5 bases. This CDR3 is CASSLGGSGFTGELFF. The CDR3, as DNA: TGTGCCAGCAGCTTAGGTGGCTCGGGGTTCACCGGGGAGCTGTTTTTT.